A selection of T cell receptor beta chains follows, all from one sample in a study of T cell changes during pregnancy in multiple sclerosis. The protocol was immunoSEQ multiplex PCR, while the TCRdb copy is restricted to in-frame clones and leaves out a portion. Among some 93,000 clones listed, 85% to 95% were seen once. This sample comprised peripheral blood, obtained after pregnancy. Receptors were obtained from a female donor with multiple sclerosis, enrolled in a pregnancy study. CDR3s include the opening cysteine and the closing phenylalanine or tryptophan. The order of the fields is CDR3 protein, CDR3 DNA, clone size, V gene, D gene, J gene. D genes are given only for firm matches. The size field is filled for only some rows; it gives once, few, many or a size class.

CASSIRFSGNTIYF	TGTGCCAGTAGTATTCGTTTCTCTGGAAACACCATATATTTT	NA	TRBV19	NA	TRBJ1-3
CASSTGLAGAGIQYF	TGTGCCAGCAGCACGGGACTAGCGGGAGCTGGTATTCAGTACTTC	NA	TRBV27	TRBD2	TRBJ2-4
CASRTTNTEAFF	TGTGCCAGCAGAACTACGAACACTGAAGCTTTCTTT	few	TRBV6-5	NA	TRBJ1-1
CASSQDSLDSPYEQYF	TGCGCCAGCAGCCAAGATTCCCTTGACAGTCCCTACGAGCAGTACTTC	NA	TRBV4-3	NA	TRBJ2-7
CASSLFGQGGEQFF	TGCGCCAGCAGCTTGTTTGGACAGGGCGGAGAGCAGTTCTTC	NA	TRBV5-1	TRBD1	TRBJ2-1
CASSALQGSPAYF	TGTGCCAGCAGCGCCTTACAGGGCTCCCCCGCCTATTTT	few	TRBV5-4	NA	TRBJ1-3
CASSYSRFSNQPQHF	TGTGCCAGCAGTTACTCCCGGTTCTCAAATCAGCCCCAGCATTTT	NA	TRBV6-5	NA	TRBJ1-5
CASSEDRGRETQYF	TGTGCCAGCAGCGAGGACAGGGGGCGAGAGACCCAGTACTTC	NA	TRBV9	TRBD1	TRBJ2-5
CASSASGGNTGELFF	TGCGCCAGCAGCGCTAGCGGGGGGAACACCGGGGAGCTGTTTTTT	NA	TRBV5-1	TRBD2	TRBJ2-2
CASSLEDNEQFF	TGCGCCAGCAGCTTAGAGGACAATGAGCAGTTCTTC	NA	TRBV5-1	NA	TRBJ2-1
CASRESLGLSSYNEQFF	TGTGCCAGCAGGGAAAGCCTAGGTTTGAGCTCCTACAATGAGCAGTTCTTC	NA	TRBV6-1	NA	TRBJ2-1
CASSVVGGDHTGELFF	TGTGCCAGCAGCGTAGTTGGAGGAGACCACACCGGGGAGCTGTTTTTT	NA	TRBV9	NA	TRBJ2-2